The 11 T cell receptor beta chains below were found in one sample sequenced in a study of T cell responses to AZD1222 COVID-19 vaccine. The repertoire was sequenced with immunoSEQ multiplex PCR; TCRdb's copy has only in-frame clones and lacks some. The sample includes about 110,000 clones, approximately 91% of them seen just once. The source was peripheral blood, collected on day 0 of AZD1222 vaccination. The receptors were sampled from an adult in good health.

The genes are TRBV27 and TRBJ1-1, with D maybe TRBD1 (6 bases). Trimming removed 5 bases from V and 1 base from J, with 8 bases in between. Germline CDR1 is MNHEY and CDR2 is SMNVEV (reference sequence). CDR3 length: 13 residues. The CDR3 reads CASSRTENTEAFF. DNA of the CDR3: TGTGCCAGCAGTAGGACAGAGAACACTGAAGCTTTCTTT.

This chain joins TRBV24-1 and TRBJ2-2; D ambiguous. Germline CDR1 and CDR2: KGHDR and SFDVKD. Trimming shortened V by 4 bases and J by 1 base, and 9 bases separated the two germline ends. This CDR3 has 15 amino acids. The CDR3 loop is CATSDPTRNTGELFF. The DNA of the CDR3 is TGTGCCACCAGTGACCCGACTCGGAACACCGGGGAGCTGTTTTTT.

The genes are TRBV19 and TRBJ2-1; D might be TRBD1 (5 bases). CDR3 length: 17 amino acids. Between the trimmed V and J ends, which lost 7 bases and 2 bases, there was a span of 21 bases. The germline V gene encodes CDR1 LNHDA and CDR2 SQIVND (reference sequence). The CDR3 nucleotides read TGTGCCAGTAAACCTTTCGAAGGACATAAGCCCTACAATGAGCAGTTCTTC. It translates to CASKPFEGHKPYNEQFF.

The chain joins TRBV25-1 to TRBJ2-3, with D perhaps matching TRBD2 (6 bases). The CDR3 covers 15 residues. CDR1 and CDR2 from the germline V gene are MGHDK and SYGVNS. V dropped 5 bases and J dropped 3 bases, with 15 bases sitting between them. The CDR3 DNA reads TGTGCCAGCAGTCTGCCCGGGAGTAGTACAGATACGCAGTATTTT. Protein product: CASSLPGSSTDTQYF.

This chain joins TRBV3-1 (or the pseudogene TRBV3-2) and TRBJ1-1; TRBD1 agrees at 7 bases. The trim removed 4 bases at V and 9 bases at J, leaving 5 bases unmatched. CDR3 length: 12 residues. The germline CDR1 and CDR2 sequences are LGHDT and YNNKEL (reference sequence). The CDR3 spells CASSLGQVQAFF. DNA for the CDR3: TGTGCCAGCAGCCTTGGACAGGTTCAAGCTTTCTTT.

For the CDR3, the DNA is TGCAGCGTCCTAATCGCTAATCAAGGCTATGGCTACACCTTC. This gives the protein CSVLIANQGYGYTF. The J gene is TRBJ1-2, the V gene TRBV29-1; D uncertain. The CDR3 has 14 amino acids. Germline values: CDR1 SQVTM, CDR2 ANQGSEA. The V end lost 6 bases, the J end lost 4 bases, and 18 bases lay between the germline ends.

The V and J genes are TRBV19 and TRBJ1-2, with D possibly being TRBD1 (5 bases). The CDR3 consists of 14 residues. The germline CDR1 and CDR2 sequences are LNHDA and SQIVND (reference sequence). Trimming cost V 6 bases and J 3 bases, with 14 bases left between them. CDR3: CASRGGVGDYGYTF. CDR3 sequence (DNA): TGTGCCAGTAGGGGGGGAGTAGGCGACTATGGCTACACCTTC. Supplemented by reference TRBV19 and TRBJ1-2, the full variable domain reads DGGITQSPKYLFRKEGQNVTLSCEQNLNHDAMYWYRQDPGQGLRLIYYSQIVNDFQKGDIAEGYSVSREKKESFPLTVTSAQKNPTAFYLCASRGGVGDYGYTFGSGTRLTVV.

The chain has TRBV7-2 and TRBJ1-2, with 7 bases matching TRBD1. V lost 4 bases, J lost 6 bases, and 5 bases stayed unmatched. The CDR3 is 13 residues long. Germline assignment: CDR1 SGHTA and CDR2 FQGNSA. The CDR3 bases are TGTGCCAGCAGCTCGACGACAGGGAATGGCTACACCTTC. Its translation: CASSSTTGNGYTF.

The CDR3 DNA reads as TGTGCCAGCAGCTTAGATGGCAGCCCAAGAGGCTACACCTTC. Translated: CASSLDGSPRGYTF. This chain links TRBV7-2 with TRBJ1-2; D not resolved. This CDR3 has 14 residues. Trimming removed 1 base at V and 8 bases at J, with 14 bases between. Germline V gene sequence: CDR1 SGHTA, CDR2 FQGNSA.

The CDR3 DNA sequence: TGTGCCAGCAGTGAAGCATCAGAGGGGATCGGCTACGAGCAGTACTTC. This translates into CASSEASEGIGYEQYF. This rearrangement joins TRBV25-1 to TRBJ2-7, with D possibly being TRBD1 or TRBD2 (5 bases each). V was clipped by 2 bases and J by 3 bases, with 17 bases between them. CDR1 is MGHDK, CDR2 SYGVNS, per germline. The CDR3 is 16 amino acids.

The rearrangement links TRBV14 to TRBJ2-1; D not certain. This CDR3 spans 14 amino acids. CDR1 SGHDN and CDR2 FVKESK come from the germline V gene. V was clipped by 4 bases and J by 6 bases, with 13 bases between them. The CDR3 sequence: CASSPGYYFNEQFF. CDR3 DNA sequence: TGTGCCAGCAGCCCGGGTTACTATTTCAATGAGCAGTTCTTC.